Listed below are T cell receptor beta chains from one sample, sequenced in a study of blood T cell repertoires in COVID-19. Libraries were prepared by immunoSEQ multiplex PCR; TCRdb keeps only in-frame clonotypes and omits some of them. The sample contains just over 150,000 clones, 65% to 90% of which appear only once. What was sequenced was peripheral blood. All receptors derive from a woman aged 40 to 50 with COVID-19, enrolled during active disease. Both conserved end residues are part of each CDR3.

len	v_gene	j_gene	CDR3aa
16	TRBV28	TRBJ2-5	CASSRRLQGNQETQYF
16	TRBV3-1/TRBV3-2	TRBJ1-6	CASSQDETGWGSPLHF
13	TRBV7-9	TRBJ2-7	CASSIGTTYEQYF
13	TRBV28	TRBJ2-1	CASIGAPRNEQFF
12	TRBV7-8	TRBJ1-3	CASSLQGNTIYF
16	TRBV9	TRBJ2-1	CASSVGAGTIYNEQFF
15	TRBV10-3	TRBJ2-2	CAIRPGTENTGELFF
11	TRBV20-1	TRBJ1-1	CSAGSYTEAFF
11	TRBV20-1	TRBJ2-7	CSATKEPEQYF
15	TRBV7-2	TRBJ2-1	CASSLGGGSYNEQFF
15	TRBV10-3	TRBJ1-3	CAISESGTAGNTIYF
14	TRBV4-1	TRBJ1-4	CASSQDQLNEKLFF
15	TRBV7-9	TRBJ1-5	CASSLGQGVGQPQHF
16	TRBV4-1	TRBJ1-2	CASSQSQRAGGHGYTF
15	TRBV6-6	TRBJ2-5	CASSYVDEGRETQYF